The entry below describes one T cell receptor (delta chain). The protein given by TCRdb reflects a much larger clone and differs at residue 8 from this DNA's translation, likely from a read error; the protein shown is the DNA's translation. V was cut by 0 bases and J by 6 bases, with 16 bases left in between. This CDR3 spans 16 amino acids. From germline, CDR1 is GEAIGNYY and CDR2 EKD. The data belong to a study of gamma-delta T cells after stem cell transplantation. TCRdb re-called clones from the RT-PCR reads via CATT. Among a few thousand delta-chain clones listed, 20% to 25% were seen once. This receptor was taken from a human donor. It is not recorded whose cells these are; they may come from a transplant donor. Sequences were obtained from gamma-delta T cells. V is TRDV2 and J is TRDJ2; D gene uncertain. DNA of the CDR3: TGTGCCTGTGACACCGTTGGGACCCGTGTGGCAGCACAACTCTTCTTT. This translates into CACDTVGTRVAAQLFF.